This T cell receptor beta chain was recorded in a study of human T cells and chemical hapten exposure. Time point indicated: patch test 2, 6 weeks after DPC sensitization. Treatment noted: therapeutic diphenylcyclopropenone sensitization with weekly scalp DPC. Germline-derived CDR1 and CDR2 are LGHNA and YSLEER. This CDR3 contains 17 residues. The ends were cut back, 1 base at V and 3 bases at J, with 15 bases in the middle. TCRdb used MiXCR to reprocess the RACE reads, holding one entry per CDR3 protein. The sample lists approximately 120,000 distinct CDR3 sequences, roughly 10% occurring once. There are many counts of this clonotype.

The chain uses TRBV4-3 and TRBJ2-2; D perhaps matches TRBD2 (6 bases). This clonotype was sampled from a woman aged 35 to 49 with alopecia areata. Some clones in this sample may be carry-over from other donors' samples. The sample here was whole blood, taken in connection with sensitization to the hapten diphenylcyclopropenone (DPC). CDR3 sequence (DNA): TGCGCCAGCAGCCAAGCAGTGAGGGGAGGTTACACCGGGGAGCTGTTTTTT. Its protein is CASSQAVRGGYTGELFF.